There are a few counts of the clone carrying this T cell receptor (beta chain). In the original analysis: Amplification with reference gene primers provided the estimates of nucleated cell counts. The table came from immunoSEQ multiplex PCR; TCRdb's copy has only in-frame clones and leaves some out. V, J and clone size were drawn from that table, and D and trimming were deduced from the DNA. The sample shows under 300,000 clones, about four fifths of them seen only once. The sample originates from a study of blood T cell repertoires in COVID-19. Turning to the study itself: Sites in the United States, Italy and Spain provided acute and convalescent COVID-19 samples. The cDNA or gDNA used as material had been derived from T cells, B-cell-depleted T cells, or PBMCs.

The germline gives CDR1 KGHSH, CDR2 LQKENI. There are 18 residues in the CDR3. V shed 4 bases, J shed 4 bases, and the junction held 10 bases outside the gene matches. Material: peripheral blood. The sequence derives from a woman aged 60 to 75 with active or convalescent COVID-19. The rearrangement joins TRBV18 to TRBJ1-6; 10 bases line up with TRBD1. The CDR3, as DNA: TGTGCCAGCTCACGTTCGACAGGGGGCGCGGCGTATAATTCACCCCTCCACTTT. It encodes CASSRSTGGAAYNSPLHF.